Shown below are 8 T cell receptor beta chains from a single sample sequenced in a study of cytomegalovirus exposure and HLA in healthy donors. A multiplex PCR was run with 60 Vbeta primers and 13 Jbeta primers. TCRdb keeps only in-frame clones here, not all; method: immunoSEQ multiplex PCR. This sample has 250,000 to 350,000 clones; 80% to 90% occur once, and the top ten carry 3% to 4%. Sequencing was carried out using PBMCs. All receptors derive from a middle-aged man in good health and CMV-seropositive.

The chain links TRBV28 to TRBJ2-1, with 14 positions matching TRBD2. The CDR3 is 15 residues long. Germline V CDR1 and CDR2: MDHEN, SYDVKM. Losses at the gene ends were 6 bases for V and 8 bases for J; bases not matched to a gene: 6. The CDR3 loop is CASRAGTSGRYEQFF. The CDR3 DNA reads TGTGCCAGCAGGGCCGGGACTAGCGGGAGATATGAGCAGTTCTTC.

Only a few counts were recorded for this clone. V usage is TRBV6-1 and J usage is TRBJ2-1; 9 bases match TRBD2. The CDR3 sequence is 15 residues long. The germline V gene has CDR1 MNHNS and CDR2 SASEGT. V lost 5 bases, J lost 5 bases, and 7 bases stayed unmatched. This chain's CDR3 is CASSRAGGPNNEQFF. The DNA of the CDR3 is TGTGCCAGCAGTAGGGCGGGAGGGCCAAACAATGAGCAGTTCTTC.

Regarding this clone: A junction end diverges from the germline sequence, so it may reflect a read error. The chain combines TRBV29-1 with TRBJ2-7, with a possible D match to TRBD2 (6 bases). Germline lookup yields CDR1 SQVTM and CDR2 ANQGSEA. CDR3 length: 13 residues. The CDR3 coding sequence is TGCAGCGTTGGCCCGGGAGACCCCTACAAGCAGTACTTC. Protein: CSVGPGDPYKQYF.

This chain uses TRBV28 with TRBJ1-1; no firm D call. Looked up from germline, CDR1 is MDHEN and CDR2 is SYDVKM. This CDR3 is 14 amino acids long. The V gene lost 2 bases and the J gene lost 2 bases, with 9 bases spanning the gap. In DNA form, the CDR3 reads TGTGCCAGCAGTTTACCCCCCATCAACACTGAAGCTTTCTTT. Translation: CASSLPPINTEAFF.

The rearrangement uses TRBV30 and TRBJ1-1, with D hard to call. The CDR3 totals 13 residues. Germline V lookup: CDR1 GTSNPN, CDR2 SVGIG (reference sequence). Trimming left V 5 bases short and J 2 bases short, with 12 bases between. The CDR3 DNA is TGTGCCTGGCACAAGTCAGATAACACTGAAGCTTTCTTT. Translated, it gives CAWHKSDNTEAFF.

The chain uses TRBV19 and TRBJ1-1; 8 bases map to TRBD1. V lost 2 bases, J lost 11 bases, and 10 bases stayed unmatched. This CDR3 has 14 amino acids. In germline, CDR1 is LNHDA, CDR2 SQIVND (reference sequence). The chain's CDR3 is CASSIRWQGANAFF. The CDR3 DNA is TGTGCCAGTAGTATAAGGTGGCAGGGGGCGAATGCTTTCTTT.

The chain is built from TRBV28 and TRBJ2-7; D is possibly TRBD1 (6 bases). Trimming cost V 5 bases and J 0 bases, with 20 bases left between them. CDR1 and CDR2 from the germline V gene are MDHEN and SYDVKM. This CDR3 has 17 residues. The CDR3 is CASSLTRGARSSYEQYF. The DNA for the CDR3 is TGTGCCAGCAGTCTTACCAGGGGCGCAAGGAGCTCCTACGAGCAGTACTTC. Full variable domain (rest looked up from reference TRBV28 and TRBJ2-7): DVKVTQSSRYLVKRTGEKVFLECVQDMDHENMFWYRQDPGLGLRLIYFSYDVKMKEKGDIPEGYSVSREKKERFSLILESASTNQTSMYLCASSLTRGARSSYEQYFGPGTRLTVT.

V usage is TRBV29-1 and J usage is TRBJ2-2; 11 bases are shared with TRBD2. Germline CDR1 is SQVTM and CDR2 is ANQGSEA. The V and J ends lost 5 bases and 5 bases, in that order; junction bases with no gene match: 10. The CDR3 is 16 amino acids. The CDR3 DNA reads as TGCAGCGTTAAGAGACTAGCGGGATTGGGTACCGGGGAGCTGTTTTTT. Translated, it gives CSVKRLAGLGTGELFF.